This T cell receptor (beta chain) was observed in a study of OX40 agonist ivuxolimab in advanced cancers. Study-level background: Ivuxolimab, which targeted the costimulatory receptor OX40 (CD134), was an agonistic, fully human IgG2 monoclonal antibody. The point of sequencing TCRbeta in the periphery was to test whether ivuxolimab changed TCR sequence diversity and drove clonal T-cell expansion. Partial responses occurred in three dose-escalation patients: two with cutaneous melanoma and one with hepatocellular carcinoma. Prior anti-PD-1, anti-PD-L1 or anti-CTLA-4 therapy was permitted, and checkpoint inhibitors had been received by more than 35% of dose-escalation patients. In the dose-escalation cohort, approximately 80% of patients were male, and the mean age was approximately 60 years with a range of about 20 to 80. Among the roughly 50 dose-escalation patients, roughly 20 had hepatocellular carcinoma, approximately 15 melanoma, 9 renal cell carcinoma and 9 head and neck cancer. The paper covers the monotherapy dose-escalation part of the phase I ivuxolimab trial, which included N = 52 patients. Intravenous ivuxolimab was administered to patients every 2 weeks at six dose levels: 0.01, 0.1, 0.3, 1.5, 3 and 10 mg/kg.

Paper-wide results and their limitations: Which antigens the clonally expanded peripheral T cells were specific for was not determined. Low levels of normalized T-cell clonal expansion were also seen in some patients who did not respond. At doses from 0.1 to 3.0 mg/kg, clonal expansion was seen in both CD4+ and CD8+ blood T cells between baseline and week 6. In partial responders in the 0.1-3.0 mg/kg groups, normalized peripheral clonal expansion was found to be among the lowest, especially among CD8+ T cells. After ivuxolimab, expanded clones were on average more numerous among CD8+ T cells than among CD4+ T cells.

Turning to this clone: The clone's antigen remains unknown. Base qualities are not provided; no much larger clone lies one nucleotide away.

To sequence the TCRbeta CDR3 region, genomic DNA was isolated from the sorted cells. TCRbeta CDR3 regions were sequenced using the immunoSEQ Assay. This immuneACCESS table, as held by TCRdb, lists in-frame sequences with V and J called but not all clones. Of the missing ones, under half trace to an unresolved V gene in checked studies; the others have no known cause. Here the sample has approximately 89,000 clones; 90% to 95% occur a single time. The ten top clones hold about 2.3% of the sample. The trial excluded patients who had a history of autoimmune disease or were on systemic immunosuppression. Peripheral blood for TCR sequencing was collected from all dose cohorts at baseline, on cycle 4 day 1, and on cycle 7 day 1. The samples were drawn from a first-in-human, open-label, multicenter phase I dose-escalation trial of ivuxolimab. Adults with locally advanced or metastatic melanoma, renal cell carcinoma, hepatocellular carcinoma or head and neck squamous cell carcinoma were enrolled in the trial. Before TCR sequencing, CD4+ and CD8+ T cells were separately sorted from peripheral blood.

The CDR3 covers 14 residues, taking in both the cysteine and the phenylalanine. The retained sequence is limited to the CDR3, 42 bases, with the frame set at the first base. Per the germline V gene, SGHVS is the CDR1 and FNYEAQ is the CDR2. V is pruned by 8 bases and J by 5 bases, leaving 6 bases of the junction without a gene match. The receptor comes from an adult with an advanced solid tumor such as melanoma, head and neck, liver or kidney cancer. This specimen consisted of CD4+ or CD8+ T cells sorted from blood, obtained in a trial of the OX40 agonist ivuxolimab. The rearranged segments are TRBV7-6 and TRBJ1-4; the central 9 bases match TRBD1. The CDR3 has the sequence CASAPGTGNEKLFF. The DNA sequence follows: TGTGCCAGCGCCCCCGGGACAGGGAATGAAAAACTGTTTTTT. Beyond the CDR3, the reference TRBV7-6 and TRBJ1-4 genes provide the residues; the full variable domain reads: GAGVSQSPRYKVTKRGQDVALRCDPISGHVSLYWYRQALGQGPEFLTYFNYEAQQDKSGLPNDRFSAERPEGSISTLTIQRTEQRDSAMYRCASAPGTGNEKLFFGSGTQLSVL.